Included here is one T cell receptor beta chain sequence, with context. The antigen is not known. These data belong to a study of cytomegalovirus exposure and HLA in healthy donors. Study-level findings and limits: Whilst most TCR sequences proved rare, a subset of public TCRs occurred across many donors.

Profiled with immunoSEQ multiplex PCR; TCRdb holds only in-frame clones, not every one. The sample carries around 130,000 clones, around 85% recorded once. The V gene end was trimmed by 6 bases and the J gene end by 3 bases; junction bases not matched to a gene: 3. The CDR3 contains 14 residues. CDR1 is SQVTM and CDR2 is ANQGSEA in the germline V gene. V is TRBV29-1 and J is TRBJ2-6; TRBD1 matches at 9 bases. Material for sequencing was PBMCs. The TCR was taken from a woman in her 30s in good health and CMV-seronegative. DNA of the CDR3: TGCAGCGTGGGGGACAGGGTTGGGGCCAACGTCCTGACTTTC. This codes for CSVGDRVGANVLTF.